This entry is about one T cell receptor beta chain. PCR used 60 Vbeta primers and 13 Jbeta primers. Libraries were prepared by immunoSEQ multiplex PCR; TCRdb keeps only in-frame clonotypes and omits some of them. The table includes under 150,000 clones, 65% to 85% detected once. The data were obtained in a study of cytomegalovirus exposure and HLA in healthy donors. V was clipped by 1 base and J by 4 bases, with 15 bases between them. Germline assignment: CDR1 SGHDT and CDR2 YYEEEE. CDR3 length equals 16 residues. The chain is built from TRBV5-6 and TRBJ1-5; D uncertain. Sequences were obtained from PBMCs. The sequence was collected from a man between 18 and 29 years old in good health and CMV-seronegative. CDR3 sequence reads: CASSLFGGAQNQPQHF. The DNA of the CDR3 is TGTGCCAGCAGCTTGTTTGGCGGCGCCCAGAATCAGCCCCAGCATTTT.